The clone carrying this T cell receptor beta chain was detected a few times. Its specificity is unknown. Primers included in the PCR were 60 Vbeta and 13 Jbeta primers. Generated by immunoSEQ multiplex PCR, the TCRdb table keeps only in-frame clones and is missing some. Found here are 170,000 or so clones, about 77% of them singletons; the top ten hold approximately 2.5%. The data were obtained in a study of cytomegalovirus exposure and HLA in healthy donors. Overall study results and limits: Among the most significant clusters, several appeared linked to common viral pathogens in a later analysis. The listing of 150 to 200 TCR beta chains classed them as cytomegalovirus-associated. Within a later analysis, the majority of CMV-associated TCR beta chains appeared HLA-restricted.

The CDR3 length is 12 residues. Trimming took off 4 bases at V and 7 bases at J, with 10 bases between the two ends. The germline gives CDR1 LGHNA, CDR2 YNFKEQ. The clonotype originates from a man aged 60 to 75 in good health and CMV-seronegative. The sequenced material came from PBMCs. This rearrangement joins TRBV4-2 to TRBJ1-2; perhaps TRBD1 as D (5 bases). CDR3 in DNA: TGTGCCAGCAGCCTCGGGGGGTGTGGCTACACCTTC. Its protein product is CASSLGGCGYTF.